The 8 T cell receptor beta chains below were found in one sample sequenced in a study of Ad26.COV2.S vaccination and SARS-CoV-2 variants. Sequenced by immunoSEQ multiplex PCR; TCRdb stores in-frame clones only, minus some. The data contain 380,000 or so clones, 83% of them singletons. Treatment reported: some 20 received Ad26.COV2.S at low or high dose, single or two shots; 5 received placebo; per-sample allocation not given. On day 63 after the first injection, vaccine and placebo recipients gave samples. The sample here was peripheral blood, taken in a trial of Ad26.COV2.S vaccine versus placebo. These receptors came from a person between 18 and 65 years old who received the Ad26.COV2.S COVID-19 vaccine or a placebo.

The genes are TRBV9 and TRBJ1-2; 8 positions agree with TRBD1. Looked up from germline, CDR1 is SGDLS and CDR2 is YYNGEE. J gave up 7 bases and V 4 bases, and 9 bases lay outside the gene matches. This CDR3 has 14 amino acids. The CDR3 nucleotides read TGTGCCAGCAGCATCTCGACAGGGGTGGGTGGCTACACCTTC. This codes for CASSISTGVGGYTF.

The chain has TRBV24-1 and TRBJ2-3; 8 nucleotides match TRBD1. Trimming took 0 bases from V and 1 from J; bases not matched to a gene: 5. The germline V gene has CDR1 KGHDR and CDR2 SFDVKD. The CDR3 loop spans 17 amino acids. In nucleotides, the CDR3 is TGTGCCACCAGTGATTTGTCGGACAGGGCCGGCACAGATACGCAGTATTTT. Translation: CATSDLSDRAGTDTQYF.

This clone was seen only once. The V and J genes are TRBV7-9 and TRBJ2-3; 11 bases map to TRBD1. The CDR3 length is 14 residues. The germline gives CDR1 SEHNR, CDR2 FQNEAQ (reference sequence). Trimming cost V 5 bases and J 6 bases; bases outside gene matches: 4. The CDR3 loop reads CASSEDRGPDTQYF. The CDR3 nucleotides are TGTGCCAGCAGCGAGGACAGGGGGCCCGATACGCAGTATTTT.

The chain carries TRBV5-1 and TRBJ2-2; possible D gene TRBD2, 6 bases. Trimming removed 3 bases at V and 5 bases at J, with 14 bases between. The CDR3 sequence is 15 residues long. Germline lookup yields CDR1 SGHRS and CDR2 YFSETQ. The CDR3 region is CASSWSGFSTGELFF. CDR3 DNA sequence: TGCGCCAGCAGCTGGAGCGGGTTTAGTACCGGGGAGCTGTTTTTT.

This chain joins TRBV7-6 and TRBJ2-7; a weak D match, TRBD1 (5 bases). V lost 5 bases to trimming and J lost 4 bases, with 12 bases between them. This CDR3 has 13 amino acids. Germline-derived CDR1 and CDR2 are SGHVS and FNYEAQ. The CDR3 region is CASSQTSGYEQYF. The CDR3 coding sequence is TGTGCCAGCAGCCAAACTTCAGGGTACGAGCAGTACTTC.

The chain links TRBV2 to TRBJ1-2; 9 bases line up with TRBD1. V trimming: 5 bases; J trimming: 8 bases; junction bases outside the gene matches: 6. This CDR3 has 13 amino acids. Germline CDR1 is SNHLY and CDR2 is FYNNEI. This CDR3 is CASSPGQGYGYTF. The CDR3 DNA reads as TGTGCCAGCAGTCCCGGACAGGGGTACGGCTACACCTTC.

The V gene is TRBV6-1, the J gene TRBJ1-1; 7 bases are a match to TRBD1. The V gene end was trimmed by 0 bases and the J gene end by 1 base; junction bases not matched to a gene: 2. Germline V gene sequence: CDR1 MNHNS, CDR2 SASEGT. The CDR3 spans 15 residues. CDR3 loop: CASSEADRPNTEAFF. Here the CDR3 DNA reads TGTGCCAGCAGTGAAGCGGACAGGCCGAACACTGAAGCTTTCTTT.

The chain combines TRBV5-1 with TRBJ2-5; D uncertain. The germline V gene encodes CDR1 SGHRS and CDR2 YFSETQ. The CDR3 consists of 11 residues. The V end lost 0 bases, the J end lost 5 bases, and 2 bases lay between the germline ends. The chain's CDR3 is CASSLVETQYF. CDR3 nucleotide sequence: TGCGCCAGCAGCTTGGTCGAGACCCAGTACTTC.